Listed below are T cell receptor beta chains from one sample, sequenced in a study of blood T cell dynamics during melanoma immunotherapy. The table came from immunoSEQ multiplex PCR; TCRdb's copy has only in-frame clones and leaves some out. The data contain some 10,000 clones, more than 75% of them singletons. This specimen consisted of blood, obtained from a patient treated with checkpoint blockade. These receptors came from a human donor with melanoma. CDR3s include the opening cysteine and the closing phenylalanine or tryptophan. Each record gives: D gene, clone size, J gene, V gene, CDR3 DNA, CDR3 protein. D genes are given only for firm matches. Size tells how often a clone was seen (once, few, many) or the class of an expanded clone, and some rows leave it out.

.,.,TRBJ1-2,TRBV7-2,TGTGCCAGCAGCTTCTCGGGACGGAACTATGGCTACACCTTC,CASSFSGRNYGYTF
.,.,TRBJ2-7,TRBV14,TGTGCCAGCAGCCCGTTTGGTGTCAGCTACGAGCAGTACTTC,CASSPFGVSYEQYF
TRBD1,few,TRBJ1-2,TRBV15,TGTGCCACCAGCAGAGATCAAGCAGGGGGTGTCTATGGCTACACCTTC,CATSRDQAGGVYGYTF
.,.,TRBJ2-2,TRBV4-3,TGCGCCAGCAGCCAACCACATGGTCTAAGGGACACCGGGGAGCTGTTTTTT,CASSQPHGLRDTGELFF
.,.,TRBJ1-2,TRBV4-3,TGCGCCAGCAGCCAAGAAGTGACCGCGGGTGGGGGCTACACCTTC,CASSQEVTAGGGYTF
.,.,TRBJ1-1,TRBV25-1,TGTGCCAGCAGTGGGACAGAGGTGGGGGAGAACACTGAAGCTTTCTTT,CASSGTEVGENTEAFF
TRBD1,.,TRBJ1-2,TRBV6-5,TGTGCCAGCAGTACGACAGGGTATGGCTACACCTTC,CASSTTGYGYTF
.,.,TRBJ2-3,TRBV7-9,TGTGCCAGCAGACAACCGGGGGGCCAGGATACGCAGTATTTT,CASRQPGGQDTQYF
.,.,TRBJ2-4,TRBV7-3,TGTGCCAGCAGCTTAACGGCCGGGGACAACATTCAGTACTTC,CASSLTAGDNIQYF
.,.,TRBJ2-5,TRBV15,TGTGCCACCAGCAGCGAAATCACTTTCCAAGAGACCCAGTACTTC,CATSSEITFQETQYF
.,once,TRBJ1-4,TRBV27,TGTGCCAGCGGCAAGGACCCCCAGGAAAAACTGTTTTTT,CASGKDPQEKLFF
TRBD1,.,TRBJ1-5,TRBV6-5,TGTGCCAGCAGCCCAGACAGGGCGGGCAATCAGCCCCAGCATTTT,CASSPDRAGNQPQHF
.,.,TRBJ1-2,TRBV4-2,TGTGCCAGCAGCCAAGATGAAGGCAGATACTATGGCTACACCTTC,CASSQDEGRYYGYTF
.,.,TRBJ1-2,TRBV13,TGTGCCAGCAGCTTAGAACTAAATGGCTACACCTTC,CASSLELNGYTF
TRBD2,.,TRBJ2-5,TRBV9,TGTGCCAGCAGCACTCGCCCGGGGGGTCAAGAGACCCAGTACTTC,CASSTRPGGQETQYF
.,once,TRBJ2-1,TRBV5-6,TGTGCCAGCAGCTTGGTAACCACTTATTACAATGAGCAGTTCTTC,CASSLVTTYYNEQFF
TRBD1,.,TRBJ2-5,TRBV6-5,TGTGCCAGCAGGAACTCGGGACAGTGGGAGACCCAGTACTTC,CASRNSGQWETQYF
.,.,TRBJ2-1,TRBV5-4,TGTGCCAGCAGCCTAAAGGTGAACAATGAGCAGTTCTTC,CASSLKVNNEQFF
.,.,TRBJ2-1,TRBV11-1,TGTGCCAGCAGCATACCGGGGAATGAGCAGTTCTTC,CASSIPGNEQFF
TRBD1,once,TRBJ2-1,TRBV14,TGTGCCAGCAGCCAAGGAGTGGCAGGGGGCGCTTACGGCTACAATGAGCAGTTCTTC,CASSQGVAGGAYGYNEQFF
TRBD1,once,TRBJ2-7,TRBV4-3,TGCGCCAGCAGCCAAGAGATGGGACAGGGCTCCTACGAGCAGTACTTC,CASSQEMGQGSYEQYF
.,.,TRBJ2-3,TRBV7-9,TGTGCCAGCAGCTTAGGTGGCAACACAGATACGCAGTATTTT,CASSLGGNTDTQYF
.,.,TRBJ1-1,TRBV18,TGTGCCAGCTCACCTATCTCAGGGGACACTGAAGCTTTCTTT,CASSPISGDTEAFF
.,.,TRBJ1-1,TRBV7-8,TGTGCCAGCAGCTTAAGTTGGGGAAACACTGAAGCTTTCTTT,CASSLSWGNTEAFF
.,.,TRBJ2-1,TRBV5-6,TGTGCCAGCAGGGCGGGACAGAGCTCCTACAATGAGCAGTTCTTC,CASRAGQSSYNEQFF
.,.,TRBJ2-2,TRBV6-5,TGTGCCAGCAGTTACTCGTTAACAGGGAACACCGGGGAGCTGTTTTTT,CASSYSLTGNTGELFF
.,once,TRBJ2-1,TRBV4-3,TGCGCCAGCAGCCAAGATATAACCCTGAGCTCCTACAATGAGCAGTTCTTC,CASSQDITLSSYNEQFF
.,.,TRBJ1-4,TRBV19,TGTGCCAGTAGTATCCTGTCGGGTGATAATGAAAAACTGTTTTTT,CASSILSGDNEKLFF
.,.,TRBJ1-1,TRBV9,TGTGCCAGCAGCGTAGGGGTAGGGAAGACTGAAGCTTTCTTT,CASSVGVGKTEAFF
.,.,TRBJ2-5,TRBV4-1,TGCGCCAGCAGCCAAGGGTTGGCTGCCATCCAAGAGACCCAGTACTTC,CASSQGLAAIQETQYF
.,.,TRBJ1-4,TRBV11-2,TGTGCCAGCAGTTACGGACGGAGAAATGAAAAACTGTTTTTT,CASSYGRRNEKLFF
TRBD1,.,TRBJ1-6,TRBV5-8,TGTGCCAGCAGCCCTCGACGACAGGGGTACTCACCCCTCCACTTT,CASSPRRQGYSPLHF
.,.,TRBJ1-2,TRBV5-4,TGTGCCAGCAGAACCCCAGGGCGGCATGGCTACACCTTC,CASRTPGRHGYTF
.,.,TRBJ2-1,TRBV13,TGTGCCAGCAGCCTCGCTAGCTCCTACAATGAGCAGTTCTTC,CASSLASSYNEQFF
.,.,TRBJ1-5,TRBV19,TGTGCCACCCTAGGGGGACGACTAGACAGGCTGAGCAATCAGCCCCAGCATTTT,CATLGGRLDRLSNQPQHF
.,.,TRBJ1-1,TRBV5-1,TGCGCCAGCAGAGAAACAGGGAGGCCTGAAGCTTTCTTT,CASRETGRPEAFF
TRBD2,.,TRBJ2-3,TRBV7-2,TGTGCCAGCAGCCCCGGGGGGGCGACAGATACGCAGTATTTT,CASSPGGATDTQYF
.,.,TRBJ1-2,TRBV19,TGTGCCAGTAGTATTCCTGGGACCGCGGTTGGCTACACCTTC,CASSIPGTAVGYTF
.,few,TRBJ1-5,TRBV19,TGTGCCAGTAGGGTGCGGGGCAATCAGCCCCAGCATTTT,CASRVRGNQPQHF
.,.,TRBJ1-3,TRBV5-4,TGTGCCAGCAGCTTGGACGGCGGAAACACCATATATTTT,CASSLDGGNTIYF
.,.,TRBJ2-3,TRBV2,TGTGCCAGCAGTGATCAGGGGCCAGGAACAGATACGCAGTATTTT,CASSDQGPGTDTQYF
TRBD2,once,TRBJ2-3,TRBV5-8,TGTGCCAGCGGCAAACTAGCGGGGGGGGGCACAGATACGCAGTATTTT,CASGKLAGGGTDTQYF
.,once,TRBJ1-1,TRBV6-5,TGTGCCAGCAGCCCCCCCGGGGGTAGGAACACTGAAGCTTTCTTT,CASSPPGGRNTEAFF
.,once,TRBJ1-2,TRBV7-9,TGTGCCAGCAGCCCTATGTGGGGGGCAGGGACCCTCTATGGCTACACCTTC,CASSPMWGAGTLYGYTF
.,.,TRBJ1-1,TRBV4-1,TGCGCCAGCAGCCAAGATCCCACCTTGAACACTGAAGCTTTCTTT,CASSQDPTLNTEAFF
TRBD1,.,TRBJ1-2,TRBV6-5,TGTGCCAGCAGTTCGCAGCCCGGACAGGGTCTATATGGCTACACCTTC,CASSSQPGQGLYGYTF
TRBD1,medium-sized,TRBJ1-1,TRBV19,TGTGCCAGTAGACCGGACAGGGCCCTGAACACTGAAGCTTTCTTT,CASRPDRALNTEAFF
TRBD1,.,TRBJ1-1,TRBV23-1,TGCGCCAGCAGTCAAATCCCACAGGGGGCCTTCTTTCGCGAAGCTTTCTTT,CASSQIPQGAFFREAFF
TRBD2,.,TRBJ2-1,TRBV5-1,TGCGCCAGCAGCGTAATAGCGGGGGGATCCTACAATGAGCAGTTCTTC,CASSVIAGGSYNEQFF